The 20 T cell receptor beta chains reported below all come from one sample, sequenced in a study of blood T cell repertoires in COVID-19. Profiling relied on immunoSEQ multiplex PCR, and the TCRdb table lists in-frame clones only, not all of them. The sample lists 200,000 to 300,000 clones; around nine tenths were seen once. The sequencing input was PBMCs or T cells enriched from blood (not recorded which). Source of these receptors: a woman aged 40 to 50 who had been exposed to COVID-19.

The chain joins TRBV27 to TRBJ2-3; TRBD2 matches 14 bases. V trimming: 9 bases; J trimming: 6 bases; junction bases outside the gene matches: 11. CDR1 and CDR2 (germline): MNHEY, SMNVEV (reference sequence). The CDR3 is made up of 16 amino acids. The CDR3 DNA is TGTGCCAGTCAGGGGACTAGCGGGAGATTTTCGGATACGCAGTATTTT. It specifies CASQGTSGRFSDTQYF.

The chain couples TRBV19 to TRBJ2-3; a weak D match, TRBD2 (5 bases). CDR3 length: 16 amino acids. Germline CDR1 is LNHDA and CDR2 is SQIVND (reference sequence). Trimming removed 3 bases from V and 4 bases from J, with 17 bases in between. CDR3 DNA sequence: TGTGCCAGTAGTATCCTAGGACTTGACGGGTCAGATACGCAGTATTTT. Its translation: CASSILGLDGSDTQYF.

The chain couples TRBV25-1 to TRBJ1-2; D not certain. Trimming stripped 4 bases from V and 0 bases from J, with 9 bases between. The CDR3 runs to 14 residues. Germline V lookup: CDR1 MGHDK, CDR2 SYGVNS. The CDR3 here is CASSGPQSNYGYTF. CDR3 DNA sequence: TGTGCCAGCAGTGGCCCGCAGTCTAACTATGGCTACACCTTC.

A word on this clone: The junction shows a germline mismatch at one end, possibly a read error. This chain links TRBV5-1 with TRBJ2-5, with D tentatively TRBD2 (6 bases). The CDR3 contains 15 residues. Germline-derived CDR1 and CDR2 are SGHRS and YFSETQ. CDR3 in amino acids: CASSSTQRVGETQYF. CDR3 nucleotides: TGTGCCAGCAGCTCAACCCAGCGGGTTGGGGAGACCCAGTACTTC.

The sample holds a few counts of this clone. This rearrangement joins TRBV4-2 to TRBJ2-1; 11 positions agree with TRBD2. Trimming at V came to 0 bases and at J to 8 bases, leaving 12 bases not matched to a gene. The V gene's germline CDR1 is LGHNA and CDR2 YNFKEQ. This CDR3 spans 18 amino acids. In nucleotides, the CDR3 is TGTGCCAGCAGCCAAGATCAGTATAGCGGGGGGGCTGGGGATGAGCAGTTCTTC. Translation: CASSQDQYSGGAGDEQFF.

The chain links TRBV19 to TRBJ2-3, with D tentatively TRBD2 (5 bases). This CDR3 comprises 14 residues. Trimming removed 7 bases at V and 4 bases at J, with 15 bases between. Germline V gene data show CDR1 as LNHDA and CDR2 as SQIVND (reference sequence). The CDR3 nucleotides are TGTGCCAGTATGAAAGAGGGCCGCGCAGATACGCAGTATTTT. Its protein product is CASMKEGRADTQYF.

This chain uses TRBV4-1 with TRBJ2-1, with TRBD2 identical over 12 bases. From germline, CDR1 is MGHRA and CDR2 YSYEKL. J was trimmed by 4 bases and V by 2 bases; bases with no gene match: 6. The length of the CDR3 is 17 residues. CDR3 region: CASSQPTSGRRYNEQFF. The CDR3 DNA follows: TGCGCCAGCAGCCAACCGACTAGCGGGAGACGATACAATGAGCAGTTCTTC.

This clone has only one observation. CDR3 loop: CATSDPYSTNEKLFF. CDR3 nucleotides: TGTGCCACCAGTGATCCCTATTCAACTAATGAAAAACTGTTTTTT. The chain employs TRBV24-1 and TRBJ1-4; D remains unclear. CDR1 and CDR2 (germline): KGHDR, SFDVKD. V dropped 3 bases and J dropped 0 bases, with 7 bases sitting between them. The CDR3 contains 15 residues.

The chain employs TRBV4-1 and TRBJ1-4; possible D gene TRBD1, 6 bases. This CDR3 is built from 17 residues. Trimming removed 3 bases at V and 0 bases at J, with 14 bases between. Germline CDR1 and CDR2: MGHRA and YSYEKL. The CDR3 region is CASSQARGGATNEKLFF. The CDR3 coding sequence is TGCGCCAGCAGCCAGGCGAGGGGGGGGGCAACTAATGAAAAACTGTTTTTT.

The chain combines TRBV5-1 with TRBJ1-3; D might be TRBD1 (6 bases). The CDR3 spans 15 residues. Germline V gene data show CDR1 as SGHRS and CDR2 as YFSETQ. Trimming took off 4 bases at V and 2 bases at J, with 13 bases between the two ends. CDR3: CASSDWDIAGNTIYF. Written as DNA, the CDR3 is TGCGCCAGCAGCGACTGGGACATCGCTGGAAACACCATATATTTT.

Worth noting for this clone: This sample also contains other DNA sequences that code for the same CDR3. The rearrangement uses TRBV3-1 (or the pseudogene TRBV3-2) and TRBJ2-3; no clear D. The CDR3 totals 13 residues. V was clipped by 0 bases and J by 6 bases, with 7 bases between them. The germline V gene has CDR1 LGHDT and CDR2 YNNKEL (reference sequence). The CDR3 DNA sequence: TGTGCCAGCAGCCAAGATTTTAGTGATACGCAGTATTTT. Translated: CASSQDFSDTQYF.

CDR3 sequence: CATSGRSSYNEQFF. DNA of the CDR3: TGTGCCACCAGTGGGCGGAGCTCCTACAATGAGCAGTTCTTC. The chain recombines TRBV24-1 with TRBJ2-1; D not certain. This CDR3 has 14 residues. V was pared by 5 bases and J by 0 bases, with 7 bases between. Germline CDR1 reads KGHDR; CDR2 reads SFDVKD.

The genes are TRBV6-5 and TRBJ1-3, with 7 bases matching TRBD1. CDR1 MNHEY and CDR2 SVGAGI come from the germline V gene. V was clipped by 8 bases and J by 0 bases; unmatched bases: 4. The length of the CDR3 is 14 residues. The CDR3: CASSPGGSGNTIYF. The CDR3 DNA is TGTGCCAGCTCACCAGGGGGCTCTGGAAACACCATATATTTT.

V gene TRBV9 combines with J gene TRBJ2-1; 9 positions agree with TRBD1. The V and J ends lost 3 bases and 5 bases, in that order; junction bases with no gene match: 6. This CDR3 region has 15 residues. Germline V lookup: CDR1 SGDLS, CDR2 YYNGEE. The CDR3 reads CASSGRDRVDNEQFF. For the CDR3, the DNA is TGTGCCAGCAGCGGCCGGGACAGGGTGGACAATGAGCAGTTCTTC.

The rearrangement joins TRBV9 to TRBJ1-4; 9 nucleotides align to TRBD1. The CDR3 loop spans 15 amino acids. The V gene's germline CDR1 is SGDLS and CDR2 YYNGEE. J gave up 7 bases and V 0 bases, and 4 bases lay outside the gene matches. DNA for the CDR3: TGTGCCAGCAGCGTAGGGAGGACAGGGGTTGAAAAACTGTTTTTT. Its protein is CASSVGRTGVEKLFF.

The rearrangement links TRBV4-3 to TRBJ1-2; TRBD1 is a possible D gene (5 bases). Trimming removed 4 bases at V and 1 base at J, with 10 bases between. CDR3 length: 14 amino acids. The germline V gene has CDR1 LGHNA and CDR2 YSLEER. The chain's CDR3 is CASSLAGYNYGYTF. DNA of the CDR3: TGCGCCAGCAGCCTGGCAGGGTATAACTATGGCTACACCTTC.

The gene calls are TRBV28 and TRBJ2-7, with 14 positions matching TRBD2. CDR3 length equals 14 residues. With V trimmed by 3 bases and J by 9 bases, 4 bases remained unmatched. Germline V lookup: CDR1 MDHEN, CDR2 SYDVKM. DNA of the CDR3: TGTGCCAGCAGTTTGACTAGCGGGGGGGTAGGGCAGTACTTC. Amino acids: CASSLTSGGVGQYF.

Points on this clone: One end of the junction is discordant with germline, which a read error may explain. The DNA of the CDR3 is TGTGCCAGCAGCTTGGATTTAGCGGGAGGGCCTAGGTACAATGAGCAGTTCTTC. Translated, it gives CASSLDLAGGPRYNEQFF. The V gene is TRBV5-1, the J gene TRBJ2-1, with 11 nucleotides matching TRBD2. The CDR3 has 18 residues. The germline V gene has CDR1 SGHRS and CDR2 YFSETQ. Combining the CDR3 with reference TRBV5-1 and TRBJ2-1 gives the whole variable domain KAGVTQTPRYLIKTRGQQVTLSCSPISGHRSVSWYQQTPGQGLQFLFEYFSETQRNKGNFPGRFSGRQFSNSRSEMNVSTLELGDSALYLCASSLDLAGGPRYNEQFFGPGTRLTVL.

The rearrangement links TRBV2 to TRBJ2-1; D is possibly TRBD1 (6 bases). This CDR3 region has 16 residues. Germline lookup yields CDR1 SNHLY and CDR2 FYNNEI. Trimming took 8 bases from V and 6 from J, leaving 23 bases between them. CDR3 coding DNA: TGTGCCAGCCTCTGGCCCGGGACACCGGCAGGCAATGAGCAGTTCTTC. Its protein is CASLWPGTPAGNEQFF.

V gene TRBV6-1 combines with J gene TRBJ1-5; tentative D call: TRBD1 (6 bases). The CDR3 spans 15 residues. The V end was cut by 2 bases, the J end by 1 base, with 9 bases between. CDR1 is MNHNS and CDR2 is SASEGT in the germline V gene. The CDR3 loop reads CASSELGASNQPQHF. In nucleotides, the CDR3 is TGTGCCAGCAGTGAATTGGGGGCGAGCAATCAGCCCCAGCATTTT.